The 18 T cell receptor beta chains below all came from one sample that was sequenced in a study of blood T cell repertoires in COVID-19. Data came from immunoSEQ multiplex PCR; TCRdb stores just in-frame clones and leaves some out. Of fewer than 500,000 clones in the sample, around nine tenths were seen once. The specimen was PBMCs or T cells enriched from blood (not recorded which). The receptors were sampled from a woman between 18 and 29 years old with acute COVID-19.

The gene calls are TRBV12-2 and TRBJ1-1; no DNA check was done on the table's D call, TRBD1. TRBV12-2 is a known pseudogene. There are 14 residues in the CDR3. CDR3: CASRHKTGNTEAFF. In nucleotides, the CDR3 is TGTGCAAGTCGCCACAAGACAGGGAACACTGAAGCTTTCTTT.

A note on this clone: The same CDR3 also results from other DNA sequences found in this sample. This chain connects TRBV27 to TRBJ2-7, with 9 positions matching TRBD2. J lost 4 bases, V lost 2 bases, and 3 bases had no gene match. The germline CDR1 and CDR2 sequences are MNHEY and SMNVEV (reference sequence). The CDR3 totals 14 residues. CDR3 loop: CASSLAGGPYEQYF. The CDR3 DNA follows: TGTGCCAGCAGTTTAGCGGGAGGGCCGTACGAGCAGTACTTC.

The genes are TRBV19 and TRBJ1-5; no clear D. The length of the CDR3 is 16 residues. Germline-derived CDR1 and CDR2 are LNHDA and SQIVND (reference sequence). Trimming pared 10 bases from V and 2 bases from J, leaving 21 bases between. The CDR3 reads CATQLSWVGGNQPQHF. The CDR3 DNA reads as TGTGCCACCCAACTCAGTTGGGTAGGAGGCAATCAGCCCCAGCATTTT.

The chain links TRBV7-9 to TRBJ2-3; TRBD2 matches at 10 bases. CDR1 and CDR2 from the germline V gene are SEHNR and FQNEAQ (reference sequence). Germline trimming cut 5 bases from V and 2 bases from J; bases unmatched to any gene: 4. The CDR3 runs to 15 residues. The CDR3 nucleotides read TGTGCCAGCAGCCCAGGACTAGCGGTCACAGATACGCAGTATTTT. Translated, it gives CASSPGLAVTDTQYF.

The chain couples TRBV6-5 to TRBJ1-1; TRBD1 might be the D (5 bases). Trimming shortened V by 6 bases and J by 2 bases, and 13 bases separated the two germline ends. The CDR3 runs to 14 residues. Germline CDR1 and CDR2: MNHEY and SVGAGI. The CDR3 loop reads CASRLGLQNTEAFF. CDR3 sequence (DNA): TGTGCCAGCAGACTGGGACTGCAAAACACTGAAGCTTTCTTT.

The CDR3 DNA reads as TGTGCCAGCAGCTTCTTCGAGTCTGGAAACACCATATATTTT. Translation gives CASSFFESGNTIYF. The chain recombines TRBV11-2 with TRBJ1-3, with unresolved D. Germline-derived CDR1 and CDR2 are SGHAT and FQNNGV. Trimming stripped 3 bases from V and 1 base from J, with 7 bases between. The CDR3 loop spans 14 amino acids.

V gene TRBV15 combines with J gene TRBJ2-7; 12 nucleotides match TRBD2. Germline CDR1 LNHNV, CDR2 YYDKDF (reference sequence). CDR3 length: 19 amino acids. Trimming cost V 4 bases and J 0 bases; bases outside gene matches: 13. The CDR3 coding sequence is TGTGCCACCAGCATCTTCCTTGGGACTAGCGGGCTTAGCTCCTACGAGCAGTACTTC. Encoded protein: CATSIFLGTSGLSSYEQYF.

The chain couples TRBV30 to TRBJ1-2; a weak D match, TRBD1 (5 bases). Looked up from germline, CDR1 is GTSNPN and CDR2 is SVGIG (reference sequence). CDR3 size: 13 residues. Trimming stripped 1 base from V and 6 bases from J, with 12 bases between. The DNA of the CDR3 is TGTGCCTGGAGTGACCGGGACTTCGATGGCTACACCTTC. Protein sequence: CAWSDRDFDGYTF.

The chain is built from TRBV11-3 and TRBJ1-6; 9 nucleotides align to TRBD1. The CDR3 has 14 amino acids. CDR1 and CDR2 (germline): SGHNT, YENEEA. V was pared by 5 bases and J by 8 bases, with 4 bases of the junction left unmatched. CDR3 nucleotide sequence: TGTGCCAGCAGCAAAACAGGGGGCGATTCACCCCTCCACTTT. Translation gives CASSKTGGDSPLHF.

The chain employs TRBV7-7 and TRBJ2-5; 9 bases match TRBD1. Germline loops: CDR1 SSHAT, CDR2 FNYEAQ (reference sequence). The CDR3 covers 15 residues. V trimming: 5 bases; J trimming: 5 bases; junction bases outside the gene matches: 9. CDR3 loop: CASSHNRGRVETQYF. For the CDR3, the DNA is TGTGCCAGCAGCCACAACAGGGGGCGCGTGGAGACCCAGTACTTC.

V usage is TRBV20-1 and J usage is TRBJ1-1; D possibly corresponds to TRBD1 (5 bases). Germline V gene data show CDR1 as DFQATT and CDR2 as SNEGSKA (reference sequence). With 6 bases removed from V and 8 bases from J, the gap between germline ends came to 13 bases. CDR3 length: 11 amino acids. In DNA, the CDR3 is TGCAGTGCCTTAAGGGGAATAGAAGCTTTCTTT. Translating it yields CSALRGIEAFF.

V and J are TRBV11-2 and TRBJ1-5, with TRBD1 as a possible D gene (5 bases). Trimming left V 4 bases short and J 15 bases short, with 22 bases between. Per the germline V gene, CDR1 is SGHAT and CDR2 is FQNNGV. This CDR3 has 14 residues. The DNA for the CDR3 is TGTGCCAGCAGCTCCCACCCTCGGGGGACCCCCGCGCATTTT. The encoded protein is CASSSHPRGTPAHF.

The chain employs TRBV3-1 (or the pseudogene TRBV3-2) and TRBJ2-7; 12 bases match TRBD2. There are 17 residues in the CDR3. Looked up from germline, CDR1 is LGHDT and CDR2 is YNNKEL (reference sequence). Germline trimming cut 1 base from V and 7 bases from J; bases unmatched to any gene: 11. Written as DNA, the CDR3 is TGTGCCAGCAGCCAAGGACTAGCGGGGGCCCCGGGAGGAGAGCAGTACTTC. Residues: CASSQGLAGAPGGEQYF.

This rearrangement joins TRBV24-1 to TRBJ2-1; a possible D gene is TRBD1 (6 bases). The V and J ends lost 2 bases and 4 bases respectively, with 8 bases between them. This CDR3 spans 14 amino acids. Germline CDR1 and CDR2: KGHDR and SFDVKD. The CDR3 loop is CATSDYRAYNEQFF. For the CDR3, the DNA is TGTGCCACCAGTGATTACAGGGCTTACAATGAGCAGTTCTTC.

This clone was recorded only once. The genes are TRBV6-5 and TRBJ1-5; D ambiguous. CDR3 length: 13 amino acids. Per the germline V gene, CDR1 is MNHEY and CDR2 is SVGAGI. The germline V and J ends were trimmed by 6 bases and 5 bases, with 11 bases remaining between them. CDR3 in DNA: TGTGCCAGCAGAGGAAGCGCTTATCAGCCCCAGCATTTT. It is translated as CASRGSAYQPQHF.

This chain connects TRBV10-1 to TRBJ1-3; D unclear. This CDR3 spans 15 amino acids. Trimming shortened V by 0 bases and J by 3 bases, and 9 bases separated the two germline ends. Per the germline V gene, CDR1 is WNHNN and CDR2 is SYGVQD (reference sequence). CDR3 amino acids: CASSESKRSGNTIYF. The CDR3 bases are TGCGCCAGCAGTGAGTCGAAAAGGAGTGGAAACACCATATATTTT.

V and J are TRBV9 and TRBJ1-1, with TRBD1 identical over 8 bases. The CDR3 sequence is 17 residues long. V lost 4 bases and J lost 1; bases outside the gene matches: 12. Germline CDR1 and CDR2: SGDLS and YYNGEE. For the CDR3, the DNA is TGTGCCAGCAGCACACCCGGACAGGGAGCCCGGAACACTGAAGCTTTCTTT. It is translated as CASSTPGQGARNTEAFF.

The rearrangement uses TRBV5-1 and TRBJ2-2, with 8 nucleotides matching TRBD2. This CDR3 has 16 amino acids. V lost 5 bases and J lost 5; bases outside the gene matches: 11. Germline assignment: CDR1 SGHRS and CDR2 YFSETQ. Written as DNA, the CDR3 is TGCGCCAGCAGACTTAGTACCGGGGGGGCAACCGGGGAGCTGTTTTTT. Residues: CASRLSTGGATGELFF. Looking up the rest from reference TRBV5-1 and TRBJ2-2 gives the full variable domain: KAGVTQTPRYLIKTRGQQVTLSCSPISGHRSVSWYQQTPGQGLQFLFEYFSETQRNKGNFPGRFSGRQFSNSRSEMNVSTLELGDSALYLCASRLSTGGATGELFFGEGSRLTVL.